What follows is one TCR beta chain and its context. This clone has a handful of counts. The target of this receptor is not known. Base quality data are lacking; no much larger clone is found one base away. The record originates from a study of blood T cell repertoires in COVID-19 (dated by TCRdb to 2020 to 2021). Notes on the research overall: The collaborator samples originated in the United States, Italy and Spain and spanned the acute and convalescent phases of COVID-19. The prospective study material was composed of cDNA or gDNA derived from T cells, B-cell-depleted T cells, or PBMCs. Deeply sampled blood TCRbeta repertoires from subjects exposed to, actively infected with, or recovered from COVID-19 were included in the dataset. A freely available public database, intended as a resource for researchers studying the immune response to SARS-CoV-2, is where the repertoires were released. Samples were obtained from the ongoing ImmuneRACE study (first 160 participants) and from over a thousand subjects provided by 6 global collaborators. A de-identified subject ID, COVID-19 status, age in years and sex were almost always included in the sample metadata. Where available, HLA class I and class II types were obtained from metadata supplied by the sample provider rather than from assay-based typing.

Study-wide findings and limitations: The quantity of clinical and demographic metadata differed by source and by participant and was supplied without curation.

The germline V end is reduced by 1 base and the J end by 7 bases; junction bases left unmatched: 7. The CDR1 and CDR2 encoded by the germline V gene (reference sequence) are LNHNV and YYDKDF. The CDR3 measures 15 amino acids from cysteine to phenylalanine. Only the CDR3 region is kept as DNA, spanning 45 bases read in frame from base 1. Participants in the prospective study were enrolled through a virtual design, were aged roughly 18 to 90 years, and lived in 24 United States geographic areas. In the prospective study, cohorts were assigned on the basis of participant-reported clinical history obtained from a screening survey and a study questionnaire. For ImmuneRACE Cohort 3, a participant was defined as recovered based on two consecutive negative NP/OP PCR tests, clearance by a healthcare professional, or resolution of symptoms. In the prospective study, whole blood, serum and a nasopharyngeal or oropharyngeal swab were collected from each participant by mobile phlebotomists. Participants in the prospective study had the option to provide additional blood draws and questionnaires over an approximately 2-month period. Before DNA extraction, blood samples from the prospective study were shipped at room temperature or frozen.

TCRbeta CDR3 regions were amplified from genomic DNA by means of the immunoSEQ Assay, a bias-controlled multiplex PCR. In the source study's methods: Within the assay, amplification of reference gene primers was used to estimate how many nucleated cells each sample contained. To quantify the absolute abundance of each unique TCRbeta CDR3 rearrangement, sequence reads were collapsed and filtered. Productive Simpson clonality was computed per sample as the square root of Simpson's diversity index over productive rearrangements. In TCRdb, the immuneACCESS table is reduced to in-frame sequences with V and J assigned. These tables do not hold every clone; where another copy was compared, an unresolved V gene accounts for under half, and the others remain unexplained. For V, J and clone size, that table is used; D and trimming come from the DNA. The sample table records around 250,000 clones; about nine tenths of these occur just once. The ten largest account for 15% of the sample.

The sequencing sample was made of PBMCs or T cells enriched from blood (not recorded which). This chain is built from TRBV15 and TRBJ2-1, with 7 bases matching TRBD2. The clonotype was recovered from a man between 18 and 35 years old who had recovered from COVID-19. The nucleotides read TGTGCCACCAGCAGAGGGGGCGGGAGAAGAAATGAGCAGTTCTTC. Its protein is CATSRGGGRRNEQFF.